The 8 T cell receptor beta chains given below trace back to one sample, sequenced in a study of cytomegalovirus exposure and HLA in healthy donors. The method was immunoSEQ multiplex PCR; TCRdb's version includes in-frame clones alone and lacks a portion of them. The table has more than 50,000 clones, about 91% seen once. Sequencing was done on a sample of PBMCs. These receptors came from a woman in her twenties or thirties in good health and CMV-seronegative.

The J gene is TRBJ1-5, the V gene TRBV5-1; no clear D gene. V gave up 0 bases and J gave up 4 bases, with 11 bases separating them. Germline CDR1 SGHRS, CDR2 YFSETQ. CDR3 size: 15 residues. CDR3 bases: TGCGCCAGCAGCTTGGACAGCCATAATAATCAGCCCCAGCATTTT. Translated: CASSLDSHNNQPQHF.

This clone was observed once. CDR3 DNA: TGTGCCAGCAGTCCTCCGGGGGGGGTCACTGAAGCTTTCTTT. As protein: CASSPPGGVTEAFF. This chain uses TRBV6-5 with TRBJ1-1, with D possibly matching TRBD1 (5 bases). Germline V gene lookup returns CDR1 MNHEY and CDR2 SVGAGI. The V and J ends lost 5 bases and 4 bases respectively, with 14 bases between them. The CDR3 has 14 residues.

The chain recombines TRBV14 with TRBJ1-5, with D hard to call. This CDR3 spans 13 amino acids. Germline V CDR1 and CDR2: SGHDN, FVKESK. V gave up 0 bases and J gave up 5 bases, with 5 bases separating them. The CDR3 sequence: CASSQDLYQPQHF. The CDR3 nucleotides are TGTGCCAGCAGCCAAGATCTCTATCAGCCCCAGCATTTT.

The rearrangement joins TRBV16 to TRBJ2-3; possibly TRBD2 for D (6 bases). The CDR3 has 15 residues. Germline-derived CDR1 and CDR2 are KGHSY and FQNENV. Trimming took 2 bases from V and 4 from J, leaving 13 bases between them. The CDR3 protein is CASSQTGEVADTQYF. The CDR3, as DNA: TGTGCCAGCAGCCAAACGGGGGAGGTGGCAGATACGCAGTATTTT.

Regarding this clone: The germline gene is not matched at one end of the junction; a read error may be the cause. J is TRBJ2-3 and V is TRBV6-1; 14 bases agree with TRBD2. The CDR3 extends over 17 amino acids. Germline values: CDR1 MNHNS, CDR2 SASEGT. The CDR3 DNA sequence: TGTGCCAGCAGGGAACCGGGACTAGCGGGAGCGCCAGAGACGCAGTATTTT. Amino acid sequence: CASREPGLAGAPETQYF.

CDR3 amino acids: CASSYSGRQSGELFF. Here the CDR3 DNA reads TGTGCCAGCAGTTATAGCGGGAGACAGTCCGGGGAGCTGTTTTTT. The chain uses TRBV7-3 and TRBJ2-2, with 9 positions matching TRBD2. Germline-derived CDR1 and CDR2 are SGHTA and FQGTGA. The CDR3 sequence is 15 residues long. V was pared by 6 bases and J by 6 bases, with 8 bases of the junction left unmatched.

This rearrangement joins TRBV7-6 to TRBJ2-1; D perhaps matches TRBD2 (6 bases). Germline CDR1 reads SGHVS; CDR2 reads FNYEAQ. Trimming stripped 2 bases from V and 6 bases from J, with 11 bases between. The CDR3 is made up of 14 amino acids. As DNA, the CDR3 is TGTGCCAGCAGCTTAAGGATTAGCGGCAATGAGCAGTTCTTC. Its protein is CASSLRISGNEQFF.

The chain is built from TRBV10-1 and TRBJ2-3; 15 bases fit TRBD2. Germline CDR1 and CDR2: WNHNN and SYGVQD (reference sequence). The ends lost 5 bases at V and 8 bases at J; junction bases unmatched: 14. The CDR3 has 18 amino acids. Here the CDR3 reads CASSPGLLGLAGGGTQYF. CDR3 nucleotides: TGCGCCAGCAGTCCAGGACTCCTAGGACTAGCGGGAGGGGGTACGCAGTATTTT.